This T cell receptor (beta chain) came from a study of blood T cell repertoires in COVID-19. Study information: From the United States, Italy and Spain came samples of acute and convalescent COVID-19. The analysed material was cDNA or gDNA that came from T cells, B-cell-depleted T cells, or PBMCs.

Original analysis: The assay estimated nucleated cells by amplifying reference gene primers. Profiling relied on immunoSEQ multiplex PCR, and the TCRdb table lists in-frame clones only, not all of them. For V, J and clone size, that table is used; D and trimming come from the DNA. There are about 180,000 clones in the sample; 80% occur only once, and around 7% lies in the top ten. Trimming took off 2 bases at V and 6 bases at J, with 11 bases between the two ends. The CDR3 totals 15 residues. Germline CDR1 MNHEY, CDR2 SVGEGT. This clone showed up just once. The origin of this receptor is a man between 65 and 80 years old with active or convalescent COVID-19. This chain connects TRBV6-2 or TRBV6-3 to TRBJ1-6; perhaps TRBD1 as D (6 bases). Sequenced sample: peripheral blood. CDR3 DNA: TGTGCCAGCAGTTACCACAGGGTCGGTAATTCACCCCTCCACTTT. Translation: CASSYHRVGNSPLHF.